The rows below give T cell receptor beta chains drawn from one sample of a study of blood T cell repertoires in COVID-19. This table comes from immunoSEQ multiplex PCR, and its TCRdb copy is limited to in-frame clones, with some not included. The data hold around 200,000 clones, with 86% observed a single time. Sequenced material: PBMCs or T cells enriched from blood (not recorded which). These receptor sequences come from a man in his forties with acute COVID-19. Each CDR3 is given with its conserved first and last residue. Each record gives: V gene, clone size, J gene, CDR3 length, D gene, CDR3 DNA, CDR3 protein. A D gene is named only where the DNA matches it firmly. Size tells how often a clone was seen (once, few, many) or the class of an expanded clone, and some rows leave it out.

TRBV7-3	-	TRBJ2-3	14	-	TGTGCCAGCAGCTCTAGCACTAGCACAGATGCGCAGTATTTT	CASSSSTSTDAQYF
TRBV5-1	-	TRBJ1-1	15	-	TGCGCCAGCAGCTTGGATGTGGGAGTCGGGTCTGAAGCTTTCTTT	CASSLDVGVGSEAFF
TRBV27	once	TRBJ2-7	14	-	TGTGCCAGCAGTTTGATGGGGCCCTTGTACGAGCAGTACTTC	CASSLMGPLYEQYF
TRBV6-5	-	TRBJ2-5	15	TRBD1	TGTGCCAGCACCAACCGGGGACAGCCCCAAGAGACCCAGTACTTC	CASTNRGQPQETQYF
TRBV15	once	TRBJ2-7	13	-	TGTGCCACCGCCAAAGGCGGGTCCTACGAGCAGTACTTC	CATAKGGSYEQYF
TRBV4-3	once	TRBJ2-3	16	-	TGCGCCAGCAGCCAAAATGGAGGGACGGTCGCAGATACGCAGTATTTT	CASSQNGGTVADTQYF
TRBV10-3	-	TRBJ2-7	15	-	TGTGCCATCAGTGAGTCGCAACTAGTAGTCTACGAGCAGTACTTC	CAISESQLVVYEQYF
TRBV28	-	TRBJ2-5	15	TRBD2	TGTGCCAGCAGACCGATGCGGGGGATCGAAGAGACCCAGTACTTC	CASRPMRGIEETQYF
TRBV5-1	-	TRBJ2-3	15	TRBD1	TGCGCCAGCAGCTCAACGGACAGGTTGACAGATACGCAGTATTTT	CASSSTDRLTDTQYF
TRBV6-4	few	TRBJ1-2	15	-	TGTGCCAGCAGTGACCAACCGGGGGCTAACTATGGCTACACCTTC	CASSDQPGANYGYTF
TRBV9	-	TRBJ1-1	13	-	TGTGCCAGCAGCGTAGAGGGGCTTACTGAAGCTTTCTTT	CASSVEGLTEAFF
TRBV14	-	TRBJ1-2	14	-	TGTGCCAGCCGTCGGCAGGGACAAAACTATGGCTACACCTTC	CASRRQGQNYGYTF
TRBV4-3	-	TRBJ2-2	15	-	TGCGCCAGCAGCCACCATAATCTAGGCGGCGGGGAGCTGTTTTTT	CASSHHNLGGGELFF
TRBV27	-	TRBJ1-2	14	-	TGTGCCAGCAGTTTGGGAACAGGCGACTATGGCTACACCTTC	CASSLGTGDYGYTF
TRBV9	-	TRBJ2-5	15	TRBD1	TGTGCCAGCAGCGTACAGGACAGGCTGACGGAGACCCAGTACTTC	CASSVQDRLTETQYF
TRBV2	few	TRBJ1-2	15	-	TGTGCCAGCGGGTGGGGATATACGAGGGACTATGGCTACACCTTC	CASGWGYTRDYGYTF
TRBV18	-	TRBJ1-2	13	-	TGTGCCAGCTCACCAGGGGTCGGGGATGGCTACACCTTC	CASSPGVGDGYTF
TRBV2	-	TRBJ1-1	15	TRBD1	TGTGCCAGCAGTGACATGGGACAGCGGATCCCTGAAGCTTTCTTT	CASSDMGQRIPEAFF
TRBV28	once	TRBJ2-4	17	TRBD2	TGTGCCAGCAGATTTGGGAAGCGGGAACCCCTCAAAAACATTCAGTACTTC	CASRFGKREPLKNIQYF
TRBV10-3	-	TRBJ2-5	13	-	TGTGCCATCAGTGGATCAGGGCAAGAGACCCAGTACTTC	CAISGSGQETQYF
TRBV11-1	-	TRBJ2-1	15	-	TGTGCCAGCAGCGCTCAGGGTAACTCCTACAATGAGCAGTTCTTC	CASSAQGNSYNEQFF
TRBV5-8	-	TRBJ1-4	15	TRBD1	TGTGCCAGCAGCCCCGAGGGACAGCCTAATGAAAAACTGTTTTTT	CASSPEGQPNEKLFF
TRBV7-2	-	TRBJ2-1	15	-	TGTGCCAGGAGGAGGGCCTCGGGGCCATCCAATGAGCAGTTCTTC	CARRRASGPSNEQFF
TRBV9	few	TRBJ1-6	15	-	TGTGCCAGCAATGAGCGGGGCGTCTATAATTCACCCCTCCACTTT	CASNERGVYNSPLHF
TRBV12-3/TRBV12-4	-	TRBJ1-2	13	-	TGTGCCAGCAGTTTCGGAGAATCTCGGGGCTACACCTTC	CASSFGESRGYTF
TRBV27	-	TRBJ2-5	16	TRBD2	TGTGCCAGCAGCCCCTGGGTAGCGGGAGGGGAAGAGACCCAGTACTTC	CASSPWVAGGEETQYF
TRBV18	-	TRBJ2-3	13	-	TGTGCCAGCTCACCTCATAAGGAGGATACGCAGTATTTT	CASSPHKEDTQYF
TRBV4-3	-	TRBJ1-6	13	TRBD1	TGCGCCAGCGGACAGGGATGGGATTCACCCCTCCACTTT	CASGQGWDSPLHF
TRBV2	-	TRBJ1-5	13	-	TGTGCCATGCGATGGGGGGTCGGACAGCCCCAGCATTTT	CAMRWGVGQPQHF
TRBV2	-	TRBJ1-1	14	-	TGTGCCAGCAGGAGGGGGGGGCAGGTCACTGAAGCTTTCTTT	CASRRGGQVTEAFF
TRBV25-1	-	TRBJ2-3	15	TRBD2	TGTGCCAGCAGTGTGAGCGGGACTCGCACAGATACGCAGTATTTT	CASSVSGTRTDTQYF
TRBV30	-	TRBJ1-1	11	-	TGTGCCTGGAACGGGAACACTGAAGCTTTCTTT	CAWNGNTEAFF
TRBV10-1	-	TRBJ2-4	13	-	TGCGCCAGCAGTCACCATCCGGGTGTACTTCAGTACTTC	CASSHHPGVLQYF
TRBV7-8	-	TRBJ1-2	12	TRBD1	TGTGCCAGCAGCCCAGGGGGACTGGGCTACACCTTC	CASSPGGLGYTF
TRBV7-3	few	TRBJ1-6	13	-	TGTGCCAGCAGCGCGGAACAGGGTTCACCCCTCCACTTT	CASSAEQGSPLHF
TRBV10-2	-	TRBJ2-1	12	TRBD2	TGCGCCAGCAGCTGGGGAGGGACGGAGCAGTTCTTC	CASSWGGTEQFF
TRBV7-9	once	TRBJ2-7	15	TRBD1	TGTGCCAGCAGCCTAGCCGGGACAGGGGTCCACGAGCAGTACTTC	CASSLAGTGVHEQYF
TRBV10-3	-	TRBJ1-5	13	-	TGTGCCATCAACGACTATTCCCATCAGCCCCAGCATTTT	CAINDYSHQPQHF
TRBV30	-	TRBJ1-3	14	TRBD1	TGTGCCTGGAGTGTACGGGACAGAAGGAACACCATATATTTT	CAWSVRDRRNTIYF
TRBV28	-	TRBJ2-1	15	-	TGTGCCAGCAGTTTACCAGCGGGTAATCCCAATGAGCAGTTCTTC	CASSLPAGNPNEQFF
TRBV4-2	few	TRBJ2-1	16	TRBD2	TGTGCCAGCAGCCACCTAGCGGGACCGAGAATGAATGAGCAGTTCTTC	CASSHLAGPRMNEQFF
TRBV28	-	TRBJ1-2	16	TRBD1	TGTGCCAGCAGTTTGTCCGACAGGGGGCAGCGAAGAGGCTACACCTTC	CASSLSDRGQRRGYTF
TRBV27	-	TRBJ2-6	15	-	TGTGCCAGCGGTACCCCCAGCTCTGGGGCCAACGTCCTGACTTTC	CASGTPSSGANVLTF
TRBV24-1	-	TRBJ2-7	15	TRBD1	TGTGCCACCAGAACCGGGACAGTCCTCTCCTACGAGCAGTACTTC	CATRTGTVLSYEQYF
TRBV19	-	TRBJ1-5	12	-	TGTGCCAGTAGTATCGGGGATCAGCCCCAGCATTTT	CASSIGDQPQHF
TRBV2	-	TRBJ2-1	13	-	TGTGCCAGCAGTCTGTCCCTCTACAATGAGCAGTTCTTC	CASSLSLYNEQFF
TRBV4-1	-	TRBJ2-2	15	-	TGCGCCAGCAGCCAAGAATTCAGGGTCACCGGGGAGCTGTTTTTT	CASSQEFRVTGELFF
TRBV6-1	-	TRBJ2-3	17	TRBD1	TGTGCCAGCAGTGTGGCAGGGGGCATTTCGAGCACAGATACGCAGTATTTT	CASSVAGGISSTDTQYF
TRBV30	-	TRBJ1-3	14	-	TGTGCCTGGAGTGCCTCCAGGGGTGGAAACACCATATATTTT	CAWSASRGGNTIYF
TRBV6-2/TRBV6-3	-	TRBJ1-4	16	-	TGTGCCAGCAGTCCCGGTAGGGGGTCTCATCCGGAAAAACTGTTTTTT	CASSPGRGSHPEKLFF
TRBV15	-	TRBJ1-4	15	TRBD1	TGTGCCACCAGCAGGGACAGGGGCCCGGATGAAAAACTGTTTTTT	CATSRDRGPDEKLFF
TRBV10-2	-	TRBJ2-1	15	-	TGCGCCAGCAGTGGGACAGCGAGCTCCTACAATGAGCAGTTCTTC	CASSGTASSYNEQFF
TRBV4-2	-	TRBJ2-1	12	TRBD2	TGTGCCAGCGCGATAGCGGGAAATGAGCAGTTCTTC	CASAIAGNEQFF
TRBV18	many	TRBJ2-7	15	TRBD2	TGTGCCAGCTCACCGGAGCTAGCGGGAACATACGAGCAGTACTTC	CASSPELAGTYEQYF
TRBV10-2	-	TRBJ2-7	13	-	TGCGCCAGCAGTGAGTCACCAGCCTACGAGCAGTACTTC	CASSESPAYEQYF
TRBV28	-	TRBJ2-7	14	-	TGTGCCAGCAGTTTTCTGGAGAGCTCCTACGAGCAGTACTTC	CASSFLESSYEQYF
TRBV13	-	TRBJ2-7	14	-	TGTGCCAGCAGCTGGACAGTGAGCTCCTACGAGCAGTACTTC	CASSWTVSSYEQYF
TRBV6-4	-	TRBJ2-1	15	TRBD2	TGTGCCAGCACCCCCCTAGCGGGAGAGGGCAATGAGCAGTTCTTC	CASTPLAGEGNEQFF
TRBV2	-	TRBJ2-6	15	-	TGTGCCAGCAGATCTTACAGCTCTGGGGCCAACGTCCTGACTTTC	CASRSYSSGANVLTF